This entry lists 22 T cell receptor beta chains sequenced from one sample in a study of shared clonotypes between healthy human individuals. Clones were read by immunoSEQ multiplex PCR, and TCRdb kept only the in-frame ones, dropping some. The sample contains 2,500,000 or so clones, approximately 93% of which appear only once. The sample consisted of naive CD4+ T cells from PBMCs. As for subset: CD45RA+ positively selected. The receptors shown here come from a man younger than 35 in good health. Some clones in this sample may be carry-over from other donors' samples.

This chain links TRBV19 with TRBJ2-4; possibly TRBD1 for D (6 bases). This CDR3 is 15 amino acids long. Trimming took off 8 bases at V and 4 bases at J, with 18 bases between the two ends. Germline values: CDR1 LNHDA, CDR2 SQIVND (reference sequence). CDR3 sequence (DNA): TGTGCCAGTGCCGATCCGGACAGAGGGAAAAACATTCAGTACTTC. Residues: CASADPDRGKNIQYF.

A single count supports this clone. The chain joins TRBV27 to TRBJ1-4; the D gene is possibly TRBD1 (5 bases). Germline CDR1 is MNHEY and CDR2 is SMNVEV (reference sequence). Trimming took 5 bases from V and 8 from J, leaving 18 bases between them. CDR3 length: 15 amino acids. CDR3 sequence: CASSPRDLRTEKLFF. CDR3 nucleotides: TGTGCCAGCAGTCCCCGGGACTTAAGGACCGAAAAACTGTTTTTT. The complete variable domain, with remaining parts taken from reference TRBV27 and TRBJ1-4, reads EAQVTQNPRYLITVTGKKLTVTCSQNMNHEYMSWYRQDPGLGLRQIYYSMNVEVTDKGDVPEGYKVSRKEKRNFPLILESPSPNQTSLYFCASSPRDLRTEKLFFGSGTQLSVL.

Worth noting for this clone: Other DNA sequences within the sample encode an identical CDR3. This chain connects TRBV5-1 to TRBJ2-7; 8 positions agree with TRBD2. The germline CDR1 and CDR2 sequences are SGHRS and YFSETQ. V was pared by 4 bases and J by 1 base, with 4 bases of the junction left unmatched. This CDR3 has 14 residues. The CDR3 reads CASSRASGSYEQYF. CDR3 sequence (DNA): TGCGCCAGCAGCCGAGCTAGCGGGTCCTACGAGCAGTACTTC.

J is TRBJ2-2 and V is TRBV11-2, with TRBD1 identical over 8 bases. Germline lookup yields CDR1 SGHAT and CDR2 FQNNGV. The CDR3 sequence is 15 residues long. Trimming at V came to 2 bases and at J to 5 bases, leaving 4 bases not matched to a gene. Here the CDR3 reads CASSLTRGRTGELFF. DNA for the CDR3: TGTGCCAGCAGCTTAACCAGGGGGCGGACCGGGGAGCTGTTTTTT.

The chain carries TRBV28 and TRBJ2-7, with 11 positions matching TRBD2. Germline V CDR1 and CDR2: MDHEN, SYDVKM. This CDR3 contains 17 residues. After removal of 4 bases from V and 4 bases from J, the junction contained 12 bases not matched to a gene. The CDR3 loop reads CASSSLILAGVSYEQYF. The DNA for the CDR3 is TGTGCCAGCAGTTCCCTCATACTAGCGGGAGTGTCGTACGAGCAGTACTTC.

The chain uses TRBV6-5 and TRBJ2-7; tentative D call: TRBD2 (5 bases). The V gene's germline CDR1 is MNHEY and CDR2 SVGAGI. CDR3 length: 12 amino acids. Trimming shortened V by 6 bases and J by 3 bases, and 9 bases separated the two germline ends. The CDR3 DNA follows: TGTGCCAGCAGCGATAGCGACTACGAGCAGTACTTC. Protein: CASSDSDYEQYF.

The rearrangement uses TRBV27 and TRBJ2-2; perhaps D is TRBD1 or TRBD2 (5 bases each). Germline CDR1 MNHEY, CDR2 SMNVEV (reference sequence). This CDR3 is built from 14 residues. The V and J ends lost 3 bases and 1 base respectively, with 6 bases between them. DNA of the CDR3: TGTGCCAGCAGTTTGGGGGAGAACACCGGGGAGCTGTTTTTT. It is translated as CASSLGENTGELFF.

The chain uses TRBV28 and TRBJ1-5; D unclear. Germline assignment: CDR1 MDHEN and CDR2 SYDVKM. V shed 6 bases and J shed 7 bases, with 10 bases lying between them. This CDR3 comprises 12 residues. The CDR3 loop is CASRIQSQPQHF. The CDR3 region has the DNA TGTGCCAGCAGGATCCAGAGCCAGCCCCAGCATTTT. The whole variable domain, filled in from reference TRBV28 and TRBJ1-5, reads DVKVTQSSRYLVKRTGEKVFLECVQDMDHENMFWYRQDPGLGLRLIYFSYDVKMKEKGDIPEGYSVSREKKERFSLILESASTNQTSMYLCASRIQSQPQHFGDGTRLSIL.

Note on this clone: The limits of the CDR3 on the DNA are not certain, so only TCRdb's listed CDR3 is given. The rearrangement joins TRBV30 to TRBJ1-2. Germline values: CDR1 GTSNPN, CDR2 SVGIG (reference sequence). Including both end residues, the CDR3 is 11 amino acids long. The CDR3 here is CAWGMGTGDTF.

The chain links TRBV4-1 to TRBJ2-7; D gene uncertain. The CDR3 sequence is 15 residues long. The germline V gene has CDR1 MGHRA and CDR2 YSYEKL. V gave up 2 bases and J gave up 2 bases, with 13 bases separating them. Here the CDR3 reads CASSQSQSTTYEQYF. In DNA, the CDR3 is TGCGCCAGCAGCCAATCCCAGAGTACCACCTACGAGCAGTACTTC.

This clone was seen once. The chain has TRBV14 and TRBJ2-5, with D perhaps matching TRBD1 (6 bases). The CDR3 is 17 amino acids. The germline gives CDR1 SGHDN, CDR2 FVKESK. V was pared by 0 bases and J by 5 bases, with 19 bases between. CDR3 sequence: CASSQDLGQRFGETQYF. CDR3 in DNA: TGTGCCAGCAGCCAAGATCTTGGACAGCGATTTGGGGAGACCCAGTACTTC. Combining the CDR3 with reference TRBV14 and TRBJ2-5 gives the whole variable domain EAGVTQFPSHSVIEKGQTVTLRCDPISGHDNLYWYRRVMGKEIKFLLHFVKESKQDESGMPNNRFLAERTGGTYSTLKVQPAELEDSGVYFCASSQDLGQRFGETQYFGPGTRLLVL.

The genes are TRBV28 and TRBJ2-3; TRBD2 is a possible D gene (6 bases). Trimming stripped 5 bases from V and 1 base from J, with 16 bases between. The germline V gene has CDR1 MDHEN and CDR2 SYDVKM. This CDR3 has 16 amino acids. This CDR3 reads CASSLGITGGTDTQYF. CDR3 sequence (DNA): TGTGCCAGCAGTCTGGGGATTACGGGGGGCACAGATACGCAGTATTTT.

This clone was counted only a few times. Different DNA sequences within this sample yield the same CDR3. The chain is built from TRBV6-5 and TRBJ1-1; perhaps TRBD1 as D (5 bases). Trimming left V 2 bases short and J 5 bases short, with 9 bases between. Germline V gene sequence: CDR1 MNHEY, CDR2 SVGAGI. The CDR3 has 13 amino acids. The chain's CDR3 is CASSYTRGTEAFF. Here the CDR3 DNA reads TGTGCCAGCAGTTACACTAGGGGTACTGAAGCTTTCTTT.

This sequence joins TRBV29-1 and TRBJ2-7; 10 nucleotides agree with TRBD1. V lost 0 bases to trimming and J lost 3 bases; unmatched junction nucleotides: 5. The CDR3 consists of 15 residues. CDR1 is SQVTM and CDR2 is ANQGSEA in the germline V gene. CDR3 sequence: CSVEDPGQGFYEQYF. As DNA, the CDR3 is TGCAGCGTTGAAGACCCGGGACAGGGGTTCTACGAGCAGTACTTC.

The count of this clone is one. The chain employs TRBV29-1 and TRBJ2-5, with 7 bases identical to TRBD2. CDR1 SQVTM and CDR2 ANQGSEA come from the germline V gene. The CDR3 covers 13 residues. The J segment lost 3 bases and the V segment lost 4 bases, leaving 5 bases of the junction unmatched. The CDR3 nucleotides read TGCAGCGTTGGCGGGAGTGGGGAAGAGACCCAGTACTTC. Translation gives CSVGGSGEETQYF.

V is TRBV25-1 and J is TRBJ1-1, with D possibly being TRBD1 (5 bases). V was shortened by 7 bases and J by 0 bases, with 9 bases between the two germline ends. From germline, CDR1 is MGHDK and CDR2 SYGVNS. The CDR3 runs 13 residues. CDR3 sequence reads: CASTRQMNTEAFF. The CDR3, as DNA: TGTGCCAGCACGAGACAGATGAACACTGAAGCTTTCTTT.

In its sample, this clone was seen once. The chain uses TRBV10-2 and TRBJ2-1, with 16 bases that match TRBD2. V was clipped by 10 bases and J by 8 bases; unmatched bases: 8. The CDR3 contains 15 residues. The germline V gene encodes CDR1 WSHSY and CDR2 SAAADI. The CDR3 sequence is CATNSGLAGGDEQFF. The DNA for the CDR3 is TGCGCCACTAACTCGGGACTAGCGGGGGGGGATGAGCAGTTCTTC.

The chain recombines TRBV27 with TRBJ1-2, with TRBD1 as a possible D gene (5 bases). The CDR3 totals 14 residues. Germline V gene lookup returns CDR1 MNHEY and CDR2 SMNVEV (reference sequence). Trimming cost V 6 bases and J 7 bases, with 18 bases left between them. CDR3 bases: TGTGCCAGCAGGGGGGTACAATTGGGGTCTGGCTACACCTTC. It translates to CASRGVQLGSGYTF.

The V call is TRBV7-2, the J call TRBJ1-2; D possibly corresponds to TRBD1 (6 bases). Trimming cost V 2 bases and J 4 bases, with 8 bases left between them. The CDR3 sequence is 13 residues long. CDR1 SGHTA and CDR2 FQGNSA come from the germline V gene. Written as DNA, the CDR3 is TGTGCCAGCAGCTTACCAGGGGTCTATGGCTACACCTTC. Translating gives CASSLPGVYGYTF.

The rearrangement joins TRBV6-5 to TRBJ2-7, with D unclear. CDR1 is MNHEY, CDR2 SVGAGI, per germline. V was trimmed by 2 bases and J by 3 bases, leaving 8 bases between them. The length of the CDR3 is 13 residues. The CDR3, as DNA: TGTGCCAGCAGTTACGCGATGTACTACGAGCAGTACTTC. The encoded protein is CASSYAMYYEQYF.

The V and J genes are TRBV4-2 and TRBJ1-6; 7 nucleotides line up with TRBD1. The V gene end was trimmed by 2 bases and the J gene end by 10 bases; junction bases not matched to a gene: 5. The germline CDR1 and CDR2 sequences are LGHNA and YNFKEQ. The CDR3 sequence is 14 residues long. CDR3 nucleotides: TGTGCCAGCAGCCAACCAGGGGGGTTGTCACCCCTCCACTTT. This codes for CASSQPGGLSPLHF.

This clone appeared once. This chain connects TRBV7-3 to TRBJ1-1; 7 nucleotides agree with TRBD1. The V gene's germline CDR1 is SGHTA and CDR2 FQGTGA. The V segment lost 4 bases and the J segment 1 base; nucleotides outside the gene matches: 6. The CDR3 length is 15 residues. The chain's CDR3 is CASSSSDRKNTEAFF. CDR3 nucleotide sequence: TGTGCCAGCAGCTCCTCGGACAGGAAGAACACTGAAGCTTTCTTT.